Listed here are 15 T cell receptor beta chains from one sample, sequenced in a study of blood T cell repertoires in COVID-19. The table came from immunoSEQ multiplex PCR; TCRdb's copy has only in-frame clones and leaves some out. The sample has fewer than 70,000 clones, approximately 91% seen once. The sequenced sample consisted of peripheral blood. The receptors were gathered from an older woman with active COVID-19.

This chain uses TRBV12-2 with TRBJ2-1; the table's D call, TRBD2, has no DNA check behind it. TRBV12-2 is reported as a pseudogene. CDR3 size: 15 residues. The CDR3: CASRLGSGLYNEQFF. The CDR3 DNA reads TGTGCAAGTCGCTTAGGGAGCGGCTTGTACAATGAGCAGTTCTTC.

The rearrangement joins TRBV5-1 to TRBJ2-2, with a possible D match to TRBD2 (6 bases). The V end was cut by 7 bases, the J end by 3 bases, with 16 bases between. CDR1 is SGHRS, CDR2 YFSETQ, per germline. This CDR3 region has 15 residues. CDR3 sequence reads: CASAVEGGDTGELFF. In DNA form, the CDR3 reads TGCGCCAGCGCCGTCGAGGGAGGAGACACCGGGGAGCTGTTTTTT. Complete variable domain (other parts from reference TRBV5-1 and TRBJ2-2): KAGVTQTPRYLIKTRGQQVTLSCSPISGHRSVSWYQQTPGQGLQFLFEYFSETQRNKGNFPGRFSGRQFSNSRSEMNVSTLELGDSALYLCASAVEGGDTGELFFGEGSRLTVL.

The chain combines TRBV3-1 (or the pseudogene TRBV3-2) with TRBJ2-1; D possibly corresponds to TRBD1 (5 bases). The V end lost 5 bases, the J end lost 5 bases, and 16 bases lay between the germline ends. Germline CDR1 and CDR2: LGHDT and YNNKEL (reference sequence). This CDR3 has 15 amino acids. CDR3 coding DNA: TGTGCCAGCAGCATAGGGGCTCTAACCCACAATGAGCAGTTCTTC. It yields the protein CASSIGALTHNEQFF.

This chain uses TRBV4-1 with TRBJ2-1, with 7 bases aligning to TRBD1. CDR3 length: 17 residues. V lost 0 bases and J lost 0; bases outside the gene matches: 5. CDR1 MGHRA and CDR2 YSYEKL come from the germline V gene. CDR3 sequence: CASSQDLRQGSYNEQFF. DNA of the CDR3: TGCGCCAGCAGCCAAGATCTCCGACAGGGCTCCTACAATGAGCAGTTCTTC.

The V gene is TRBV6-5, the J gene TRBJ1-2, with 7 bases aligning to TRBD1. V lost 6 bases and J lost 2; bases outside the gene matches: 6. Germline V lookup: CDR1 MNHEY, CDR2 SVGAGI. The CDR3 runs to 14 residues. The CDR3 reads CASRRDSRNYGYTF. CDR3 nucleotide sequence: TGTGCCAGCAGACGGGACAGTAGAAACTATGGCTACACCTTC.

The V call is TRBV10-3, the J call TRBJ1-1; TRBD1 matches at 9 bases. Germline loops: CDR1 ENHRY, CDR2 SYGVKD. The CDR3 runs 14 residues. After removal of 11 bases from V and 8 bases from J, the junction contained 15 bases not matched to a gene. CDR3 in amino acids: CAAQRTGDGTEAFF. The CDR3 region has the DNA TGTGCCGCCCAACGGACAGGGGACGGCACGGAAGCTTTCTTT.

The chain is built from TRBV5-1 and TRBJ2-3, with 8 bases fitting TRBD2. The CDR3 loop spans 17 amino acids. The ends lost 1 base at V and 0 bases at J; junction bases unmatched: 7. Germline V gene sequence: CDR1 SGHRS, CDR2 YFSETQ. The CDR3 is CASSLFLSGGSTDTQYF. The CDR3 DNA follows: TGCGCCAGCAGCTTGTTCTTGAGCGGGGGAAGCACAGATACGCAGTATTTT.

This chain links TRBV11-2 with TRBJ2-7, with TRBD2 matching 7 bases. The V gene's germline CDR1 is SGHAT and CDR2 FQNNGV. Unmatched junction bases numbered 1, after V lost 0 bases and J lost 2 bases. This CDR3 is built from 14 residues. The CDR3: CASSLDGRTYEQYF. In nucleotides, the CDR3 is TGTGCCAGCAGCTTAGACGGGAGGACCTACGAGCAGTACTTC.

This sequence joins TRBV5-4 and TRBJ2-1, with a weak D call TRBD2 (5 bases). V lost 4 bases and J lost 0, with 5 bases in between. The CDR3 is 13 residues long. Germline assignment: CDR1 SGHNT and CDR2 YYREEE (reference sequence). The CDR3 here is CASSGSSYNEQFF. Written as DNA, the CDR3 is TGTGCCAGCAGCGGGAGCTCCTACAATGAGCAGTTCTTC.

The chain has TRBV4-1 and TRBJ2-1; TRBD1 is a possible D gene (6 bases). The germline CDR1 and CDR2 sequences are MGHRA and YSYEKL. V was shortened by 5 bases and J by 4 bases, with 15 bases between the two germline ends. CDR3 length equals 15 residues. The CDR3 is CASSATGTLYNEQFF. The DNA for the CDR3 is TGCGCCAGCAGCGCGACCGGGACACTATACAATGAGCAGTTCTTC.

This chain links TRBV19 with TRBJ2-7; D is undetermined. Germline V gene lookup returns CDR1 LNHDA and CDR2 SQIVND (reference sequence). Trimming shortened V by 3 bases and J by 0 bases, and 9 bases separated the two germline ends. The CDR3 is made up of 14 amino acids. The CDR3 bases are TGTGCCAGTAGTATTCATAGAAACTCCTACGAGCAGTACTTC. This codes for CASSIHRNSYEQYF.

This chain links TRBV7-2 with TRBJ2-6, with 7 nucleotides matching TRBD1. CDR1 is SGHTA, CDR2 FQGNSA, per germline. The V segment lost 1 base and the J segment 2 bases; nucleotides outside the gene matches: 2. The CDR3 extends over 16 amino acids. CDR3 residues: CASSLVGGAGANVLTF. The CDR3 DNA is TGTGCCAGCAGCTTAGTAGGGGGCGCTGGGGCCAACGTCCTGACTTTC.

The chain employs TRBV5-1 and TRBJ1-2; tentatively, D is TRBD1 (5 bases). The CDR3 totals 15 residues. CDR1 and CDR2 (germline): SGHRS, YFSETQ. The germline V and J ends were trimmed by 2 bases and 1 base, with 12 bases remaining between them. CDR3 bases: TGCGCCAGCAGCTTTTCGCTTCAGGGTAACTATGGCTACACCTTC. It encodes CASSFSLQGNYGYTF.

The chain carries TRBV27 and TRBJ2-2; 7 bases map to TRBD2. J lost 7 bases, V lost 5 bases, and 13 bases had no gene match. CDR3 length: 16 amino acids. Per germline, CDR1 MNHEY and CDR2 SMNVEV (reference sequence). The CDR3 sequence is CASSPPRTSLGGELFF. The DNA of the CDR3 is TGTGCCAGCAGTCCACCACGGACTAGTTTAGGCGGGGAGCTGTTTTTT.

The rearrangement links TRBV24-1 to TRBJ2-1; 8 nucleotides match TRBD2. Germline V gene sequence: CDR1 KGHDR, CDR2 SFDVKD. V was clipped by 5 bases and J by 4 bases; unmatched bases: 9. The CDR3 has 16 residues. The CDR3 DNA is TGTGCCACCAGTGTAGGGGCTAGCGGGCTTTACAATGAGCAGTTCTTC. The encoded protein is CATSVGASGLYNEQFF.